The 30 T cell receptor beta chains in this list originate from one sample, sequenced in a study of cytotoxic CD8 clonotypes in ibrutinib-treated CLL. TCRdb's table, derived via immunoSEQ multiplex PCR, lists solely in-frame clones and lacks some. The sample contains 65,000 to 95,000 clones, more than 70% of which appear only once. This specimen was PBMCs, taken before ibrutinib treatment. These receptors were obtained from a human donor with chronic lymphocytic leukemia.

This chain links TRBV9 with TRBJ2-1; 7 positions agree with TRBD2. Per the germline V gene, CDR1 is SGDLS and CDR2 is YYNGEE. The V segment lost 3 bases and the J segment 2 bases; nucleotides outside the gene matches: 5. This CDR3 comprises 15 residues. CDR3 DNA sequence: TGTGCCAGCAGCGCAGCGGGATCTACCTACAATGAGCAGTTCTTC. Translation gives CASSAAGSTYNEQFF.

The chain employs TRBV27 and TRBJ2-5; D gene unclear. CDR1 and CDR2 from the germline V gene are MNHEY and SMNVEV (reference sequence). V dropped 5 bases and J dropped 5 bases, with 12 bases sitting between them. There are 13 residues in the CDR3. CDR3 residues: CASSVRNSETQYF. CDR3 nucleotides: TGTGCCAGCAGTGTCCGTAATTCTGAGACCCAGTACTTC.

In its sample, this clone was seen once. This chain uses TRBV13 with TRBJ2-1, with 10 bases lining up with TRBD2. Looked up from germline, CDR1 is PRHDT and CDR2 is FYEKMQ (reference sequence). CDR3 size: 17 residues. V shed 5 bases and J 7 bases; nucleotides not matched to a gene: 14. This chain's CDR3 is CASSPKAPLAGRNEQFF. The DNA for the CDR3 is TGTGCCAGCAGCCCGAAAGCACCACTAGCGGGAAGAAATGAGCAGTTCTTC.

V gene TRBV11-2 combines with J gene TRBJ2-7; 12 bases align to TRBD2. Losses at the gene ends were 3 bases for V and 5 bases for J; bases not matched to a gene: 2. The CDR3 is 14 amino acids. Germline V gives CDR1 SGHAT, CDR2 FQNNGV. The CDR3: CASSFGLAGNEQYF. In DNA, the CDR3 is TGTGCCAGCAGCTTCGGACTAGCGGGAAACGAGCAGTACTTC.

Points on this clone: A far more abundant clone sits one base away, making this likely a read error. The sample has other DNA sequences that encode this CDR3 too. The chain employs TRBV28 and TRBJ1-2; a weak D match, TRBD1 (6 bases). The CDR3 covers 14 residues. Germline CDR1 is MDHEN and CDR2 is SYDVKM. This CDR3 is CASSLITGIYGYTF. The CDR3 coding sequence is TGTGCCAGCAGTTTAATCACAGGGATCTATGGCTACACCTTT.

V gene TRBV10-1 combines with J gene TRBJ1-1; D may be TRBD1 (6 bases). In germline, CDR1 is WNHNN, CDR2 SYGVQD (reference sequence). V lost 1 base, J lost 2 bases, and 17 bases lay in between. The CDR3 is made up of 17 amino acids. The CDR3 loop reads CASSEFGGLDGNTEAFF. The CDR3 bases are TGCGCCAGCAGTGAGTTCGGGGGGCTAGACGGTAACACTGAAGCTTTCTTT.

The rearrangement uses TRBV30 and TRBJ2-1; no clear D. The CDR3 covers 15 residues. CDR1 GTSNPN and CDR2 SVGIG come from the germline V gene (reference sequence). Trimming took 0 bases from V and 4 from J, leaving 13 bases between them. CDR3 DNA: TGTGCCTGGAGTGTCCGGCCCGTCCCGTACAATGAGCAGTTCTTC. Protein product: CAWSVRPVPYNEQFF.

V and J are TRBV5-1 and TRBJ2-3; D gene unclear. From germline, CDR1 is SGHRS and CDR2 YFSETQ. CDR3 length equals 14 residues. Trimming removed 1 base at V and 2 bases at J, with 8 bases between. CDR3 coding DNA: TGCGCCAGCAGCTTGCGCACCGACACAGATACGCAGTATTTT. This translates into CASSLRTDTDTQYF.

The rearrangement uses TRBV7-9 and TRBJ1-2, with D perhaps matching TRBD1 (6 bases). CDR1 SEHNR and CDR2 FQNEAQ come from the germline V gene (reference sequence). Trimming left V 5 bases short and J 0 bases short, with 19 bases between. The CDR3 sequence is 17 residues long. CDR3: CASSPQRDIRANYGYTF. The CDR3 DNA reads as TGTGCCAGCAGCCCTCAAAGGGACATTCGGGCTAACTATGGCTACACCTTC.

The rearrangement uses TRBV30 and TRBJ2-7; D may be TRBD2 (5 bases). Trimming removed 3 bases at V and 6 bases at J, with 12 bases between. This CDR3 is built from 12 residues. Germline V lookup: CDR1 GTSNPN, CDR2 SVGIG (reference sequence). Written as DNA, the CDR3 is TGTGCCTGGAGCGCGGGCCTGCGCGAGCAGTACTTC. It encodes CAWSAGLREQYF.

By proportion, this clone is medium-sized. This sequence joins TRBV19 and TRBJ2-7; TRBD1 matches 9 bases. Germline CDR1 reads LNHDA; CDR2 reads SQIVND (reference sequence). The CDR3 is 17 amino acids. V lost 1 base to trimming and J lost 7 bases; unmatched junction nucleotides: 14. CDR3 region: CASSIGPVGQGRREQYF. CDR3 sequence (DNA): TGTGCCAGTAGTATAGGTCCCGTGGGACAGGGACGTCGTGAGCAGTACTTC.

This clone appeared once. V is TRBV19 and J is TRBJ2-6; D not certain. V gave up 0 bases and J gave up 0 bases, with 15 bases separating them. Germline V gene lookup returns CDR1 LNHDA and CDR2 SQIVND (reference sequence). CDR3 length: 19 amino acids. The CDR3 DNA sequence: TGTGCCAGTAGTATAGATCTATTTGGCGCTATCTCTGGGGCCAACGTCCTGACTTTC. It specifies CASSIDLFGAISGANVLTF. Full variable domain (rest looked up from reference TRBV19 and TRBJ2-6): DGGITQSPKYLFRKEGQNVTLSCEQNLNHDAMYWYRQDPGQGLRLIYYSQIVNDFQKGDIAEGYSVSREKKESFPLTVTSAQKNPTAFYLCASSIDLFGAISGANVLTFGAGSRLTVL.

The chain couples TRBV4-3 to TRBJ2-7; 9 bases agree with TRBD2. CDR3 length equals 15 residues. Germline V gene sequence: CDR1 LGHNA, CDR2 YSLEER. Trimming took 0 bases from V and 5 from J; bases not matched to a gene: 5. CDR3 protein: CASSQEVVAGDEQYF. CDR3 nucleotide sequence: TGCGCCAGCAGCCAAGAGGTGGTAGCGGGAGACGAGCAGTACTTC.

The rearrangement links TRBV11-2 to TRBJ2-1; 10 nucleotides align to TRBD1. Germline trimming cut 6 bases from V and 7 bases from J; bases unmatched to any gene: 9. This CDR3 has 15 amino acids. Germline V CDR1 and CDR2: SGHAT, FQNNGV. The CDR3 loop reads CASRGGDRGLNEQFF. For the CDR3, the DNA is TGTGCCAGCAGGGGAGGGGACAGGGGTTTGAATGAGCAGTTCTTC.

V is TRBV27 and J is TRBJ2-3, with a possible D match to TRBD2 (5 bases). The CDR3 covers 15 residues. V was pared by 6 bases and J by 1 base, with 14 bases between. The germline CDR1 and CDR2 sequences are MNHEY and SMNVEV (reference sequence). The CDR3 DNA is TGTGCCAGCAGCCTATCTAGGGAGCGCACAGATACGCAGTATTTT. Amino acids: CASSLSRERTDTQYF.

A single count supports this clone. The chain recombines TRBV5-1 with TRBJ2-3; 11 bases agree with TRBD2. Germline lookup yields CDR1 SGHRS and CDR2 YFSETQ. V shed 4 bases and J 3 bases; nucleotides not matched to a gene: 10. The CDR3 runs 17 residues. CDR3 region: CASSRRTSGSVTDTQYF. CDR3 DNA: TGCGCCAGCAGCCGCCGAACTAGCGGGAGTGTAACAGATACGCAGTATTTT.

The chain is built from TRBV21-1 and TRBJ2-7. TRBV21-1 is flagged as a pseudogene. This CDR3 has 18 residues. CDR3 DNA: TGTGCCAGCAGCAAAAAGGGGAATTACAGGGAGGCTCGCTACGAGCAGTACTTC. It translates to CASSKKGNYREARYEQYF.

The chain links TRBV18 to TRBJ2-2; 10 nucleotides align to TRBD1. J was trimmed by 3 bases and V by 4 bases; bases with no gene match: 2. Germline V gives CDR1 KGHSH, CDR2 LQKENI. The CDR3 sequence is 15 residues long. The DNA of the CDR3 is TGTGCCAGCTCACGGGGACAGGGGTACACCGGGGAGCTGTTTTTT. It yields the protein CASSRGQGYTGELFF.

V is TRBV5-4 and J is TRBJ2-5; D is unresolved. The germline V and J ends were trimmed by 1 base and 4 bases, with 8 bases remaining between them. Germline values: CDR1 SGHNT, CDR2 YYREEE (reference sequence). The CDR3 runs to 13 residues. CDR3 sequence (DNA): TGTGCCAGCAGCTTGATTTCGGGAGAGACCCAGTACTTC. This sequence encodes CASSLISGETQYF.

The chain carries TRBV7-8 and TRBJ1-3, with D perhaps TRBD1 (6 bases). Trimming took 2 bases from V and 2 from J, leaving 19 bases between them. Germline lookup yields CDR1 SGHVS and CDR2 FQNEAQ. The CDR3 totals 18 residues. This CDR3 is CASSLNRVSRGTGNTIYF. Written as DNA, the CDR3 is TGTGCCAGCAGCTTAAATCGGGTTTCTAGGGGGACTGGAAACACCATATATTTT.

This clone was seen a few times. This sequence joins TRBV10-3 and TRBJ2-3; the D is unclear. V was pared by 1 base and J by 2 bases, with 7 bases between. CDR3 length: 14 amino acids. The germline gives CDR1 ENHRY, CDR2 SYGVKD. The CDR3 region is CAISEFLVTDTQYF. The CDR3 coding sequence is TGTGCCATCAGTGAGTTTCTAGTCACAGATACGCAGTATTTT.

The CDR3 sequence: CASSLEGYRGPQPQHF. As DNA, the CDR3 is TGTGCCAGCAGCTTAGAGGGGTATCGGGGGCCTCAGCCCCAGCATTTT. This chain joins TRBV7-9 and TRBJ1-5; possibly TRBD1 for D (6 bases). The CDR3 has 16 amino acids. The V end lost 1 base, the J end lost 6 bases, and 16 bases lay between the germline ends. Per germline, CDR1 SEHNR and CDR2 FQNEAQ (reference sequence).

The chain recombines TRBV19 with TRBJ1-1; TRBD1 matches 10 bases. The CDR3 extends over 17 amino acids. Trimming removed 5 bases from V and 2 bases from J; junction bases left unmatched: 11. In germline, CDR1 is LNHDA, CDR2 SQIVND (reference sequence). CDR3 coding DNA: TGTGCCAGTAGTGGCCGACAGGGGGCGCAATTAAACACTGAAGCTTTCTTT. This encodes CASSGRQGAQLNTEAFF.

V gene TRBV20-1 combines with J gene TRBJ1-1; D not certain. The CDR3 is 11 residues long. V was clipped by 4 bases and J by 0 bases, with 3 bases between them. In germline, CDR1 is DFQATT, CDR2 SNEGSKA (reference sequence). The CDR3 region is CSAKMNTEAFF. The CDR3 nucleotides are TGCAGTGCTAAGATGAACACTGAAGCTTTCTTT.

Only a few counts were recorded for this clone. As DNA, the CDR3 is TGTGCCAGCAGCCCGGAGGGGCCCAATCAGCCCCAGCATTTT. Its protein is CASSPEGPNQPQHF. The chain has TRBV6-5 and TRBJ1-5; weak D call: TRBD1 (5 bases). This CDR3 has 14 residues. V was shortened by 6 bases and J by 3 bases, with 12 bases between the two germline ends. Germline V gives CDR1 MNHEY, CDR2 SVGAGI.

The chain recombines TRBV5-6 with TRBJ1-2; 8 bases line up with TRBD1. This CDR3 region has 16 residues. V lost 2 bases to trimming and J lost 3 bases; unmatched junction nucleotides: 9. From germline, CDR1 is SGHDT and CDR2 YYEEEE. The CDR3: CASSFAVPQGDYGYTF. The CDR3 bases are TGTGCCAGCAGCTTCGCTGTCCCACAGGGGGACTATGGCTACACCTTC.

The chain carries TRBV19 and TRBJ2-7; weak D call: TRBD1 (6 bases). Germline CDR1 reads LNHDA; CDR2 reads SQIVND (reference sequence). This CDR3 region has 14 residues. V was trimmed by 3 bases and J by 0 bases, leaving 9 bases between them. This CDR3 reads CASSIDRHSYEQYF. CDR3 DNA: TGTGCCAGTAGTATTGACAGGCACTCCTACGAGCAGTACTTC.

This chain uses TRBV7-6 with TRBJ2-1; 8 positions match TRBD2. The CDR3 loop spans 16 amino acids. Germline V gene lookup returns CDR1 SGHVS and CDR2 FNYEAQ. The ends lost 5 bases at V and 8 bases at J; junction bases unmatched: 14. The CDR3 DNA reads as TGTGCCAGCAGCCCCCGAATTCGGGAGGGTGAGCATGAGCAGTTCTTC. This sequence encodes CASSPRIREGEHEQFF.

The table lists this clone with a count of one. The rearrangement uses TRBV4-1 and TRBJ2-7; D is ambiguous. Germline CDR1 MGHRA, CDR2 YSYEKL. Trimming shortened V by 4 bases and J by 2 bases, and 12 bases separated the two germline ends. The CDR3 covers 14 residues. For the CDR3, the DNA is TGCGCCAGCAGCCCTACCGACATTACCTACGAGCAGTACTTC. Protein: CASSPTDITYEQYF.

The rearrangement links TRBV5-4 to TRBJ2-7; 7 bases line up with TRBD1. Germline assignment: CDR1 SGHNT and CDR2 YYREEE (reference sequence). With V trimmed by 5 bases and J by 3 bases, 8 bases remained unmatched. The CDR3 is made up of 14 amino acids. Here the CDR3 reads CASRYSGQSYEQYF. The CDR3 nucleotides read TGTGCCAGCAGATACTCGGGACAGAGCTACGAGCAGTACTTC.